The clone carrying this T cell receptor beta chain was detected a few times. Antigen specificity is unknown. The V end lost 2 bases, the J end lost 3 bases, and 14 bases lay between the germline ends. This CDR3 is built from 16 residues. This sample was taken from a study of response to subunit inactivated influenza vaccine. Each CDR3 protein gets one entry after TCRdb re-called the RT-PCR reads with MiXCR. The sample holds 450,000 to 600,000 distinct CDR3 sequences, 7.5% to 8.5% seen once. Study-wide points: Authors suggested that a seasonal influenza vaccination recruits few new T cells each time.

This chain joins TRBV12-3 or TRBV12-4 and TRBJ1-5; TRBD1 might be the D (6 bases). Sequenced material: PBMCs from blood, taken roughly 24 months after vaccination. The clonotype originates from a man aged 45-69 years who received an inactivated influenza vaccine. CDR3 bases: TGTGCCAGCAGTTTAACCCCCAGACAGGACAATCAGCCCCAGCATTTT. Its protein is CASSLTPRQDNQPQHF.